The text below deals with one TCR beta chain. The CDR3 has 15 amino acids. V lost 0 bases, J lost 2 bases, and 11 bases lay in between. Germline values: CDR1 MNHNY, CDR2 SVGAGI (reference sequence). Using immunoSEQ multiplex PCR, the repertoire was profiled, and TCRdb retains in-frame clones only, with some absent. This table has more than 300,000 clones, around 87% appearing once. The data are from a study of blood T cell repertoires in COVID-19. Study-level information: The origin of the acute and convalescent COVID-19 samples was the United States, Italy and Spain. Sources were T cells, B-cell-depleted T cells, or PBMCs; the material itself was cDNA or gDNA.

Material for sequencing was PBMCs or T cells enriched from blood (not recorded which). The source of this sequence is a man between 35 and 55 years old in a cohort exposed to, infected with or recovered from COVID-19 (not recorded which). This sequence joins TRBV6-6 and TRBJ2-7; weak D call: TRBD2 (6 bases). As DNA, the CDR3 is TGTGCCAGCAGTTACTCGAATAGCGGTGCCTACGAGCAGTACTTC. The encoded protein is CASSYSNSGAYEQYF.